This TCR beta chain was sequenced for a study of blood T cell repertoires in COVID-19. Overall study context: The study drew acute and convalescent COVID-19 samples from the United States, Italy and Spain.

V lost 5 bases and J lost 4; bases outside the gene matches: 5. The germline gives CDR1 SGHTA, CDR2 FQGNSA. The CDR3 is 14 residues long. Original processing notes: Amplification with reference gene primers provided the estimates of nucleated cell counts. Clones were sequenced by immunoSEQ multiplex PCR, and TCRdb holds only the in-frame ones, with some missing. V, J and clone size reflect that table, while D and trimming were determined from the DNA. Among tens of thousands of clones listed, 73% were seen once. This clone has only a few counts. This clonotype was obtained from a human donor in a cohort sampled during active or convalescent COVID-19. The chain employs TRBV7-2 and TRBJ1-5; 7 positions match TRBD1. The source material was peripheral blood. The CDR3 loop is CASSPDRVNQPQHF. CDR3 in DNA: TGTGCCAGCAGCCCAGACAGGGTTAATCAGCCCCAGCATTTT.